One sample yielded the 11 T cell receptor beta chains listed below, sequenced in a study of T cells in tumors after PD-1 blockade. The method was immunoSEQ multiplex PCR; TCRdb's version includes in-frame clones alone and lacks a portion of them. This table has approximately 30,000 clones, around 72% appearing once. Sequenced here: PBMCs, sampled after anti-PD-1 treatment. These receptors all come from a human donor with basal cell carcinoma.

The chain combines TRBV4-1 with TRBJ2-3, with TRBD2 identical over 9 bases. This CDR3 spans 16 amino acids. V shed 6 bases, J shed 0 bases, and the junction held 7 bases outside the gene matches. Germline V lookup: CDR1 MGHRA, CDR2 YSYEKL. The CDR3 here is CASRATSGGSTDTQYF. The DNA for the CDR3 is TGCGCCAGCAGGGCCACCAGCGGGGGGAGCACAGATACGCAGTATTTT.

This clone was seen a single time. V and J are TRBV28 and TRBJ1-3; the match to TRBD1 covers 9 bases. Germline V lookup: CDR1 MDHEN, CDR2 SYDVKM. Unmatched junction bases numbered 14, after V lost 6 bases and J lost 11 bases. There are 15 residues in the CDR3. CDR3 in amino acids: CASSPMGQGRSAIYF. The CDR3 bases are TGTGCCAGCAGCCCCATGGGACAGGGACGGAGCGCCATATATTTT. The whole variable domain, filled in from reference TRBV28 and TRBJ1-3, reads DVKVTQSSRYLVKRTGEKVFLECVQDMDHENMFWYRQDPGLGLRLIYFSYDVKMKEKGDIPEGYSVSREKKERFSLILESASTNQTSMYLCASSPMGQGRSAIYFGEGSWLTVV.

The chain recombines TRBV7-9 with TRBJ2-7; D unresolved. V was clipped by 7 bases and J by 2 bases, with 9 bases between them. Germline values: CDR1 SEHNR, CDR2 FQNEAQ (reference sequence). This CDR3 contains 12 residues. The CDR3 nucleotides are TGTGCCAGCAATAGTGGGCCCTACGAGCAGTACTTC. This sequence encodes CASNSGPYEQYF.

CDR3 nucleotides: TGTGCCAGCAGCTTAAACAGGGGAAGCTACAATGAGCAGTTCTTC. This encodes CASSLNRGSYNEQFF. The chain couples TRBV7-8 to TRBJ2-1; TRBD1 agrees at 7 bases. CDR3 length: 15 residues. V lost 2 bases and J lost 3; bases outside the gene matches: 4. Germline V CDR1 and CDR2: SGHVS, FQNEAQ.

This clone has a handful of counts. V and J are TRBV19 and TRBJ1-2; 10 bases are a match to TRBD1. Per the germline V gene, CDR1 is LNHDA and CDR2 is SQIVND (reference sequence). The CDR3 sequence is 16 residues long. V was clipped by 0 bases and J by 7 bases; unmatched bases: 8. The CDR3 coding sequence is TGTGCCAGTAGTATAGACGTGACAGGGGGCGCGACTGGCTACACCTTC. Its protein product is CASSIDVTGGATGYTF.

The chain carries TRBV4-2 and TRBJ2-7, with D perhaps matching TRBD2 (5 bases). Trimming shortened V by 0 bases and J by 3 bases, and 12 bases separated the two germline ends. The CDR3 is 15 amino acids. Germline lookup yields CDR1 LGHNA and CDR2 YNFKEQ. CDR3 coding DNA: TGTGCCAGCAGCCAAGAGGGAGCTCCCTACTACGAGCAGTACTTC. It yields the protein CASSQEGAPYYEQYF.

J is TRBJ2-3 and V is TRBV5-1, with 8 bases lining up with TRBD2. V lost 2 bases and J lost 4; bases outside the gene matches: 6. The CDR3 length is 15 residues. Germline CDR1 reads SGHRS; CDR2 reads YFSETQ. The CDR3 bases are TGCGCCAGCAGCTTTGGCGCGGGGGGACCAGATACGCAGTATTTT. Its protein product is CASSFGAGGPDTQYF.

This sequence joins TRBV29-1 and TRBJ2-2; 9 bases are shared with TRBD2. CDR1 is SQVTM, CDR2 ANQGSEA, per germline. The CDR3 has 15 residues. Trimming took 5 bases from V and 3 from J; bases not matched to a gene: 7. CDR3 loop: CSVTLAGFDTGELFF. CDR3 sequence (DNA): TGCAGCGTTACTCTAGCGGGGTTTGACACCGGGGAGCTGTTTTTT.

The rearrangement uses TRBV11-3 and TRBJ1-6; D may be TRBD1 (5 bases). Germline CDR1 reads SGHNT; CDR2 reads YENEEA. The CDR3 contains 14 residues. Trimming shortened V by 6 bases and J by 6 bases, and 12 bases separated the two germline ends. This chain's CDR3 is CASRGDGINSPLHF. CDR3 in DNA: TGTGCCAGCAGAGGGGACGGCATTAATTCACCCCTCCACTTT. Combining the CDR3 with reference TRBV11-3 and TRBJ1-6 gives the whole variable domain EAGVVQSPRYKIIEKKQPVAFWCNPISGHNTLYWYLQNLGQGPELLIRYENEEAVDDSQLPKDRFSAERLKGVDSTLKIQPAELGDSAVYLCASRGDGINSPLHFGNGTRLTVT.

The CDR3 is CAWSAESYNEQFF. The CDR3 bases are TGTGCCTGGAGCGCGGAGTCCTACAATGAGCAGTTCTTC. The chain employs TRBV30 and TRBJ2-1; no clear D. The V gene lost 3 bases and the J gene lost 1 base, with 7 bases spanning the gap. Germline-derived CDR1 and CDR2 are GTSNPN and SVGIG (reference sequence). The CDR3 spans 13 residues.

The V call is TRBV7-9, the J call TRBJ1-1, with D maybe TRBD1 (6 bases). CDR3 size: 15 residues. The ends were cut back, 6 bases at V and 2 bases at J, with 16 bases in the middle. The germline gives CDR1 SEHNR, CDR2 FQNEAQ (reference sequence). The CDR3 DNA is TGTGCCAGCAGAGCGACAGGCACAAGAAACACTGAAGCTTTCTTT. Its protein product is CASRATGTRNTEAFF.